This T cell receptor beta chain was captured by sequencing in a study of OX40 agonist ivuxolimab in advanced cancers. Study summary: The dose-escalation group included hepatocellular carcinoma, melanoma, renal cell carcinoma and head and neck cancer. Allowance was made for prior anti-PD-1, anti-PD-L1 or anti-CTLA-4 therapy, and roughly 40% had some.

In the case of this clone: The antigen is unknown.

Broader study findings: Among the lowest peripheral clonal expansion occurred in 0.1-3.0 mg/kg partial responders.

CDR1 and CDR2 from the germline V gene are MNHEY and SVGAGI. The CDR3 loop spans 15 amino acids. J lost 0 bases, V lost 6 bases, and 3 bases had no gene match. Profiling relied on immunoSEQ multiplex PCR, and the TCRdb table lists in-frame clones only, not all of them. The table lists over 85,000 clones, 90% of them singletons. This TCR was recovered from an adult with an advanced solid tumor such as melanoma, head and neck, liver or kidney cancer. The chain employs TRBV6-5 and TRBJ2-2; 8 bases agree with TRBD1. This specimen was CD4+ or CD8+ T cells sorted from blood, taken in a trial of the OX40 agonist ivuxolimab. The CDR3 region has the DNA TGTGCCAGCAGCAGGACAGGGACGAACACCGGGGAGCTGTTTTTT. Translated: CASSRTGTNTGELFF.